These T cell receptor beta chains were read from a single sample in a study of shared T cell receptors in the human thymus. Sequencing used immunoSEQ multiplex PCR; TCRdb keeps in-frame clones, though not all of them. The sample lists 640,000 or so clones, over 75% occurring once. The sample was also reused in another study, on human thymus T cells.

The sample consisted of thymocytes. These receptors originate from a boy under three years old with a congenital heart defect. Both conserved end residues are trimmed from each CDR3.

CDR3aa: ASSQGQMNTEAF; v_gene: TRBV4-3; j_gene: TRBJ1-1
CDR3aa: ASSLDREGSPLH; v_gene: TRBV28; j_gene: TRBJ1-6
CDR3aa: ASSPGLAGTGELF; v_gene: TRBV14; j_gene: TRBJ2-2
CDR3aa: ASSRDRNYGYT; v_gene: TRBV19; j_gene: TRBJ1-2
CDR3aa: ASKGEKNTEAF; v_gene: TRBV19; j_gene: TRBJ1-1
CDR3aa: ASSLVSGEQY; v_gene: TRBV5-8; j_gene: TRBJ2-7
CDR3aa: ASSLGRDRENTEAF; v_gene: TRBV7-2; j_gene: TRBJ1-1
CDR3aa: ASSQDTLAGQETQY; v_gene: TRBV4-3; j_gene: TRBJ2-5
CDR3aa: ASSLRDSSYNEQF; v_gene: TRBV5-1; j_gene: TRBJ2-1
CDR3aa: ASSGHTTENMNTEAF; v_gene: TRBV14; j_gene: TRBJ1-1
CDR3aa: ASRKDRGRGQETQY; v_gene: TRBV5-1; j_gene: TRBJ2-5
CDR3aa: ASAGLAGRYNEQF; v_gene: TRBV9; j_gene: TRBJ2-1
CDR3aa: ATEKANQETQY; v_gene: TRBV15; j_gene: TRBJ2-5
CDR3aa: SVGREGRKTEAF; v_gene: TRBV29-1; j_gene: TRBJ1-1
CDR3aa: ASSLGYRATYYEQY; v_gene: TRBV5-6; j_gene: TRBJ2-7